The T cell receptor beta chain under discussion was sequenced for a study of T cell responses to AZD1222 COVID-19 vaccine. Overall study results and limits: Reports indicate that nearly half of spike-specific TCRs are directed at unmutated variant regions. The peak T cell response came first, and repertoires were sampled only after it.

This clone was seen a single time. Its antigen is currently unknown. Clones were sequenced by immunoSEQ multiplex PCR, and TCRdb holds only the in-frame ones, with some missing. This table holds fewer than 150,000 clones, over 90% found once. This CDR3 has 15 amino acids. Unmatched junction bases numbered 9, after V lost 5 bases and J lost 4 bases. Germline V gene data show CDR1 as SEHNR and CDR2 as FQNEAQ (reference sequence). The sample in question was peripheral blood, obtained on day 0 of AZD1222 vaccination. J is TRBJ1-1 and V is TRBV7-9, with TRBD1 matching 8 bases. This clonotype was obtained from an adult in good health. CDR3 region: CASSNDRGRGTEAFF. The CDR3, as DNA: TGTGCCAGCAGCAACGACAGGGGACGGGGCACTGAAGCTTTCTTT.